This is a list of T cell receptor beta chains from one sample in a study of human T cells and chemical hapten exposure. TCRdb recomputed calls from the RACE reads with MiXCR, one row per CDR3 protein. This sample has 180,000 or so distinct CDR3 sequences, with 25% to 35% found just once. The source was whole blood, collected in connection with sensitization to the hapten diphenylcyclopropenone (DPC). These receptors came from a woman in her 30s with alopecia areata. Some clones in this sample may be carry-over from other donors' samples. CDR3s include the opening cysteine and the closing phenylalanine or tryptophan. The order of the fields is J gene, clone size, V gene, D gene, CDR3 DNA, CDR3 protein. The D gene is left open where the match is weak. Rows may omit the clone size; those that give it use once, few, many or a size class.

TRBJ1-1 few TRBV7-2 . TGTGCCAGCAGCTTAGCCAGTAACGCTGAAGCTTTCTTT CASSLASNAEAFF
TRBJ2-7 . TRBV28 TRBD1 TGTGCCAGCAGTCAAGACAGGGCTAGCTCCTACGAGCAGTACTTC CASSQDRASSYEQYF
TRBJ2-7 once TRBV20-1 . TGCAGTCCCCGACAGGGAGGGAGTTACGAGCAGTACTTC CSPRQGGSYEQYF
TRBJ1-6 . TRBV7-2 TRBD1 TGTGCCAGCAGCCTAAGGACAGGCCGGCGGGATTCACCCCTCCACTTT CASSLRTGRRDSPLHF
TRBJ2-7 . TRBV20-1 TRBD2 TGCAGTGCTAGACCCGAGGGACTAGCGGGTTACGAGCAGTACTTC CSARPEGLAGYEQYF
TRBJ2-2 . TRBV9 . TGTGCCAGCAGCGCTCAGGGGGGTTCGAACACCGGGGAGCTGTTTTTT CASSAQGGSNTGELFF
TRBJ1-2 . TRBV5-1 . TGCGCCAGCAGCTTGGCGGGGGAGGTTGGCTACACCTTC CASSLAGEVGYTF
TRBJ1-4 . TRBV28 . TGTGCCAGCATGAGCCTCGGGAATGAAAAACTGTTTTTT CASMSLGNEKLFF
TRBJ2-1 . TRBV21-1 . TGTGCCAGCAGCAAAAGGAGAGAGGAAGCGGGGGAATACAATGAGCAGTTCTTC CASSKRREEAGEYNEQFF
TRBJ2-2 few TRBV9 TRBD2 TGTGCCAGCAGCCGAGGACTAGCGGGTGTAAACACCGGGGAGCTGTTTTTT CASSRGLAGVNTGELFF
TRBJ1-3 . TRBV7-2 . TGTGCCAGCAGCCCTCCCCAAGGCACCATATATTTT CASSPPQGTIYF
TRBJ1-6 few TRBV3-1 . TGTGCCAGCAGCCATGGTGGGAGCTCCTATAATTCACCCCTCCACTTT CASSHGGSSYNSPLHF
TRBJ1-1 few TRBV12-3/TRBV12-4 . TGTGCCAGCAGTTTAGCGCTGTCAGGGACCACTGAAGCTTTCTTT CASSLALSGTTEAFF
TRBJ2-2 . TRBV5-1 . TGCGCCAGCAGCTTGAATCACAGGCGGAACACCGGGGAGCTGTTTTTT CASSLNHRRNTGELFF
TRBJ2-1 . TRBV29-1 . TGCAGCGTCGACACTAGGACCCTTAGAGGTGAGCAGTTCTTC CSVDTRTLRGEQFF
TRBJ1-2 . TRBV28 TRBD1 TGTGCCAGCAGAACGACAGGGCTTGGCTACACCTTC CASRTTGLGYTF
TRBJ1-5 . TRBV27 . TGTGCCAGCCGAGGGGTAAATAGCAATCAGCCCCAGCATTTT CASRGVNSNQPQHF
TRBJ1-5 . TRBV9 . TGTGCCAGCAGCGTAGCGGGGGATGCCCAGCCCCAGCATTTT CASSVAGDAQPQHF
TRBJ2-7 few TRBV29-1 . TGCAGCGTAGGTCAGCCACTAACAAGCGAGCAGTACTTC CSVGQPLTSEQYF
TRBJ1-1 few TRBV29-1 . TGCAGCGTCCTGGACGGGACCACTGAAGCTTTCTTT CSVLDGTTEAFF
TRBJ2-5 once TRBV7-8 TRBD2 TGTGCCAGCAGCTTAGTGGGGGGGGGTTCTGAGACCCAGTACTTC CASSLVGGGSETQYF
TRBJ2-6 . TRBV5-1 TRBD1 TGCGCCAGCAGAGGGGCAGGGGGCATATCTGGGGCCAACGTCCTGACTTTC CASRGAGGISGANVLTF
TRBJ2-2 few TRBV11-3 . TGTGCCAGCAGCTTAGCCCGACAGTTGAACACCGGGGAGCTGTTTTTT CASSLARQLNTGELFF
TRBJ1-2 . TRBV6-1 TRBD1 TGTGCCAGCAGTGTGGGCAGGGGGCCGGTACCCTATGGCTACACCTTC CASSVGRGPVPYGYTF
TRBJ2-6 . TRBV5-6 . TGTGCCAGCAGCATGACAGGGAGGTCTGGGGCCAACGTCCTGACTTTC CASSMTGRSGANVLTF
TRBJ2-3 . TRBV28 TRBD1 TGTGCCAGCAGTCCAGGGGACAGGGTGGCAGATACGCAGTATTTT CASSPGDRVADTQYF
TRBJ2-7 . TRBV7-2 TRBD2 TGTGCCAGCAGCTTTAGCGGGGGGGGCTACGAGCAGTACTTC CASSFSGGGYEQYF
TRBJ1-1 . TRBV12-3/TRBV12-4 . TGTGCCAGCAGTCTGACCTGGGACACTGAAGCTTTCTTT CASSLTWDTEAFF
TRBJ2-2 . TRBV5-1 . TGCGCCAGCAGCTTGGCCTTCGGGGCGAACACCGGGGAGCTGTTTTTT CASSLAFGANTGELFF
TRBJ1-4 . TRBV20-1 . TGCAGTGCTAGACGTGAAAAACTGTTTTTT CSARREKLFF
TRBJ1-5 . TRBV28 . TGTGCCAGCAGAGATGGTAATCAGCCCCAGCATTTT CASRDGNQPQHF
TRBJ2-1 . TRBV2 TRBD2 TGTGCCTGGGACGGGGGGGCATCCTACAATGAGCAGTTCTTC CAWDGGASYNEQFF
TRBJ1-1 . TRBV7-2 . TGTGCCAGCAGCTTACAGGGCCCAGCTTTCTTT CASSLQGPAFF